This TCR beta chain emerged from a study of blood T cell repertoires in COVID-19. Study overall: COVID-19 samples collected from the United States, Italy and Spain covered acute and convalescent phases.

Generated by immunoSEQ multiplex PCR, the TCRdb table keeps only in-frame clones and is missing some. The table shows 250,000 to 300,000 clones, with about 85% occurring only once. The count of this clone is one. This CDR3 contains 17 residues. Germline V gene lookup returns CDR1 SGHRS and CDR2 YFSETQ. Trimming cost V 0 bases and J 9 bases; bases outside gene matches: 9. Sequencing was carried out using peripheral blood. The chain has TRBV5-1 and TRBJ1-6; 10 nucleotides line up with TRBD1. This sequence was found in a man between 18 and 35 years old with active or convalescent COVID-19. The CDR3 here is CASSLAVGQGIGSPLHF. The CDR3 bases are TGCGCCAGCAGCTTGGCCGTGGGACAGGGGATAGGTTCACCCCTCCACTTT.